This TCR beta chain emerged from a study of vaccination and CD4 T cells after COVID-19. Treatment reported: roughly 10-day PBMC culture with coronavirus spike peptide pools or control peptides (ViraFEST assay). Ahead of the COVID-19 pandemic (2011-2018), the CD4+ T cells of the unexposed donor were collected. After culture for about ten days, isolation of CD4+ T cells was performed by negative selection. Cultured CD4+ T-cell DNA underwent Oncomine TCR Beta short-read sequencing. Using the QIAamp micro DNA kit, genomic DNA was extracted from the CD4+ T cells that had been cultured. MiXCR, run by TCRdb on the PCR reads, gives a single entry per CDR3 protein. The sample includes thousands of distinct CDR3 sequences, around 35% of them seen just once. This clonotype was detected only a few times. Its antigen remains unidentified. Study-wide results and caveats: Detection of a median around 84% of reactive clones in convalescent patients was confined to the period after vaccination.

Losses at the gene ends were 1 base for V and 5 bases for J; bases not matched to a gene: 7. The CDR3 runs 17 residues. Germline CDR1 is SGHTA and CDR2 is FQGTGA. The rearrangement links TRBV7-3 to TRBJ2-5; 13 bases are shared with TRBD2. Material for sequencing was CD4+ T cells from blood, cultured in vitro. This clonotype was obtained from a human donor in good health. The CDR3 bases are TGTGCCAGCAGCTTAATTGGGGGGGGACTAGCGGGGGAGACCCAGTACTTC. Translation: CASSLIGGGLAGETQYF.